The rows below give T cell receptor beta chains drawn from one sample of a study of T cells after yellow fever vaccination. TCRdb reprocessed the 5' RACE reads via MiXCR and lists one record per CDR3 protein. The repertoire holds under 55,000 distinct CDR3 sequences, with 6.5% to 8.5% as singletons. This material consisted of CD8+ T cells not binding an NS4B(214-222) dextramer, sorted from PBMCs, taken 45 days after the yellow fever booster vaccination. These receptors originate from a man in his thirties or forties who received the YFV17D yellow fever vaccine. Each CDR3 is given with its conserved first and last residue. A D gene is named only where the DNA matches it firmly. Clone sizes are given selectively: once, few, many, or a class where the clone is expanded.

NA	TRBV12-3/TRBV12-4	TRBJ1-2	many	TGTGCCAGCAGCCAGGGCCGGGCTGGCTACACCTTC	CASSQGRAGYTF
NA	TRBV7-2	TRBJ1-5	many	TGTGCCAGCAGCTTAGGATGGAATCAGCCCCAGCATTTT	CASSLGWNQPQHF
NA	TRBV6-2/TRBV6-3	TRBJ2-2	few	TGTGCCAGCTTCTCCGGGCCAACCTACACCGGGGAGCTGTTTTTT	CASFSGPTYTGELFF
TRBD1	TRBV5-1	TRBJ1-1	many	TGCGCCAGCAGCTCGACAGGGGTAGGCACTGAAGCTTTCTTT	CASSSTGVGTEAFF
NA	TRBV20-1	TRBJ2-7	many	TGCAGTGCCGACCCTCGGGACGAGCAGTACTTC	CSADPRDEQYF
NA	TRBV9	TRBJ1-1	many	TGTGCCAGCAGCGTGCCGAGCATGAACACTGAAGCTTTCTTT	CASSVPSMNTEAFF
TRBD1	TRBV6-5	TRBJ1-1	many	TGTGCCAGCAGTACAGGGGCCGGGCCGAACACTGAAGCTTTCTTT	CASSTGAGPNTEAFF
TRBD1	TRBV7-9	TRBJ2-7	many	TGTGCCAGCAGCTCACCTCCGGGACAGGGGTTTAAACCTTCGACCTACGAGCAGTACTTC	CASSSPPGQGFKPSTYEQYF
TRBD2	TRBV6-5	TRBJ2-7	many	TGTGCCAGCAGTTACAAAGGACTAGCTGCCGAGCAGTACTTC	CASSYKGLAAEQYF
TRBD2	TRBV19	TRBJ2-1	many	TGTGCCAGTGCCGCGGGGGGATCCTACAATGAGCAGTTCTTC	CASAAGGSYNEQFF
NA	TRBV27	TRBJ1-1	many	TGTGCCAGCAGCCCCGCAAGAGCGGACACTGAAGCTTTCTTT	CASSPARADTEAFF
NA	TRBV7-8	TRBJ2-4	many	TGTGCCAGCAGCTTACGTCGGGGAGAGATTTCAGCCAAAAACATTCAGTACTTC	CASSLRRGEISAKNIQYF
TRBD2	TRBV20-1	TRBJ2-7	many	TGCAGTGCTAGTGTCGGGAGGGTTTCCTACGAGCAGTACTTC	CSASVGRVSYEQYF
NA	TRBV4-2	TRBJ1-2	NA	TGTGCCAGCAGCCAAGACGGTCCGGACAGCTATGGCTACACCTTC	CASSQDGPDSYGYTF
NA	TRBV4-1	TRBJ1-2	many	TGCGCCAGCAGCCGACCAGGGCAACCCTATGGCTACACCTTC	CASSRPGQPYGYTF
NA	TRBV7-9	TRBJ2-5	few	TGTGCCAGCAGCTTAAAGGACCGACAAGCTGTCCAGTACTTC	CASSLKDRQAVQYF
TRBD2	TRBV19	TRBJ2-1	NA	TGTGCCAGTAGTGTCCACGGGACTAGCGCCTACAATGAGCAGTTCTTC	CASSVHGTSAYNEQFF
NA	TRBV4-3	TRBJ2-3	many	TGCGCCAGCAGCCCCCGGGACAGCACAGATACGCAGTATTTT	CASSPRDSTDTQYF
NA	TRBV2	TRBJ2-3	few	TGTGCCAGCAGTGAAACCCCTGGACGGGGTCCCCAGATGGAAGATACGCAGTATTTT	CASSETPGRGPQMEDTQYF
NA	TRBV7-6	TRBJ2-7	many	TGTGCCAGCAGCCCGGGGGACGAGCAGTACTTC	CASSPGDEQYF
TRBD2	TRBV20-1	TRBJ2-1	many	TGCAGTGCGCCAGGGGGACTAGCGGGAGGCAATGAGCAGTTCTTC	CSAPGGLAGGNEQFF